This T cell receptor beta chain derives from a study of T cell clusters in autoimmune cytopenias. The overall study: Per sample, median TRB depth was approximately 50,000 reads, yielding a median approximately 2,400 distinct clonotypes.

Overall study results and limits: Exclusive TRB clusters were almost three-fold more numerous in healthy donors than in active autoimmune hepatitis.

As to this clonotype: Its antigen remains unidentified.

About 37,500 genome equivalents of blood DNA were amplified for TRB. The CDR3 is 18 amino acids. The germline V gene has CDR1 SGHNT and CDR2 YENEEA. One tube held mixed TRB-A and TRB-B primer pools for touch-down PCR. TCRdb re-called the multiplex PCR reads and catalogs CDR3 proteins one per entry, DNA excluded. In total, the table holds approximately 16,000 distinct CDR3 sequences. These data are also associated with another study on T cell repertoires in aging, cancer and after chemotherapy. In that study: Some 9.4 million TCR reads made up the full dataset. Rebound thymic output was suggested by rising median generation probability during chemotherapy in each cancer cohort.

Sequencing input: peripheral blood. The V and J genes are TRBV11-3 and TRBJ2-6; TCRdb outputs TRBD1, but without DNA this stays unchecked. This clonotype originated in a human donor in good health. The CDR3 loop reads CASSPGSGRSAGANVLTF.